The 8 T cell receptor beta chains below all came from one sample that was sequenced in a study of response to subunit inactivated influenza vaccine. TCRdb processed the RT-PCR reads anew with MiXCR; each CDR3 protein has one entry. In the table there are 500,000 to 600,000 distinct CDR3 sequences, 12% of which are singletons. Sequencing was performed on PBMCs from blood, taken on the day of vaccination. Receptors originate from a man aged 45-65 years who received an inactivated influenza vaccine.

The gene calls are TRBV24-1 and TRBJ2-1, with D tentatively TRBD1 (6 bases). The V and J ends lost 4 bases and 0 bases respectively, with 12 bases between them. CDR1 KGHDR and CDR2 SFDVKD come from the germline V gene. The CDR3 is 16 amino acids. CDR3 sequence (DNA): TGTGCCACCAGTGACAACGTAGGGGGCTCCTACAATGAGCAGTTCTTC. It is translated as CATSDNVGGSYNEQFF.

V is TRBV29-1 and J is TRBJ2-3; TRBD2 is a possible D gene (7 bases). V lost 7 bases, J lost 10 bases, and 15 bases lay in between. CDR1 and CDR2 (germline): SQVTM, ANQGSEA. This CDR3 spans 11 amino acids. The CDR3 loop reads CSDAQGGAQYF. The CDR3 DNA follows: TGCAGCGATGCCCAAGGGGGGGCGCAGTATTTT.

This clonotype was picked up a small number of times. DNA of the CDR3: TGTGCCAGCAGCCTAACCAGAGCGGGAGGGCCCTACAATGAGCAGTTCTTC. It encodes CASSLTRAGGPYNEQFF. The chain carries TRBV6-2 or TRBV6-3 and TRBJ2-1; 10 bases match TRBD2. The CDR3 contains 17 residues. The V segment lost 6 bases and the J segment 2 bases; nucleotides outside the gene matches: 10. The germline V gene has CDR1 MNHEY and CDR2 SVGEGT.

The rearrangement joins TRBV4-2 to TRBJ2-7; 11 bases agree with TRBD1. This CDR3 is built from 15 residues. V lost 2 bases, J lost 4 bases, and 4 bases stayed unmatched. CDR1 and CDR2 from the germline V gene are LGHNA and YNFKEQ. The CDR3 sequence is CASSQRTGGGYEQYF. The CDR3 DNA follows: TGTGCCAGCAGCCAACGGACAGGGGGCGGATACGAGCAGTACTTC.

A few counts support this clonotype. The chain uses TRBV14 and TRBJ2-1; no clear D gene. V was pared by 2 bases and J by 9 bases, with 20 bases between. From germline, CDR1 is SGHDN and CDR2 FVKESK. The CDR3 is made up of 16 amino acids. The CDR3: CASSQPFGRSSGEQFF. The CDR3 DNA reads TGTGCCAGCAGCCAACCATTCGGTCGTTCCTCCGGTGAGCAGTTCTTC.

This clonotype has a handful of counts. The chain has TRBV12-3 or TRBV12-4 and TRBJ2-1; the D is unclear. The CDR3 extends over 16 amino acids. The V gene lost 2 bases and the J gene lost 0 bases, with 11 bases spanning the gap. The CDR3 loop reads CASSLRLLSSYNEQFF. DNA of the CDR3: TGTGCCAGCAGTTTACGTCTTCTCTCCTCCTACAATGAGCAGTTCTTC.

The rearrangement uses TRBV7-8 and TRBJ2-1; 10 positions match TRBD2. Germline V gene sequence: CDR1 SGHVS, CDR2 FQNEAQ. CDR3 length equals 17 residues. The junction had 13 bases not matched to a gene; V was cut back by 3 bases and J by 8 bases. The CDR3 here is CASSFRPASGGVDEQFF. The CDR3 DNA is TGTGCCAGCAGCTTTCGCCCGGCTAGCGGGGGTGTGGATGAGCAGTTCTTC.

Ten or more counts support this clonotype. The chain joins TRBV3-1 to TRBJ2-1; 10 bases fit TRBD2. Unmatched junction bases numbered 8, after V lost 4 bases and J lost 8 bases. Germline CDR1 is LGHDT and CDR2 is YNNKEL (reference sequence). CDR3 length: 15 residues. The CDR3 DNA sequence: TGTGCCAGCAGCCCTACCGGGACTAGCGTGCATGAGCAGTTCTTC. It codes for CASSPTGTSVHEQFF.